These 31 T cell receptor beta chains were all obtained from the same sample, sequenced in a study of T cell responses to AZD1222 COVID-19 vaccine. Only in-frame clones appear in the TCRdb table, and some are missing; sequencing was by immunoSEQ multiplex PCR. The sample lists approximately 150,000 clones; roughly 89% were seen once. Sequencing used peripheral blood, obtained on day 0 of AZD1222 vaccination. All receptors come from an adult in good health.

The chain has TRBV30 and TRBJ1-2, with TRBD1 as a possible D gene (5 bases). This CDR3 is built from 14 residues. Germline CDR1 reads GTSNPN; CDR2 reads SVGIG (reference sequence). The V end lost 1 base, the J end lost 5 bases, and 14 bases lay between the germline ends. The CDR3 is CAWSDQGTYYGYTF. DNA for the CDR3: TGTGCCTGGAGTGACCAGGGAACTTATTATGGCTACACCTTC.

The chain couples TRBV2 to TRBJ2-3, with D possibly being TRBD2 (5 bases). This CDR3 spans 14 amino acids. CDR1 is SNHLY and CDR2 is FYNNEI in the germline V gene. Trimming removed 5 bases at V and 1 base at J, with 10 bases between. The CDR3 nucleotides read TGTGCCAGCAGTATTCTAGCAGGCACAGATACGCAGTATTTT. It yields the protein CASSILAGTDTQYF.

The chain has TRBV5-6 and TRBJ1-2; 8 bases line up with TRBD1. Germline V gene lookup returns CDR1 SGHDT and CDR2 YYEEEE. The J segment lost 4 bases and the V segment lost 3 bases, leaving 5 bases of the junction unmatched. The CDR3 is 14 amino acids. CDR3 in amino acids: CASSYDTGGYGYTF. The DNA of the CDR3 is TGTGCCAGCAGCTACGATACAGGGGGCTATGGCTACACCTTC. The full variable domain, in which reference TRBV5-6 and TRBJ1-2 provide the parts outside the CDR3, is DAGVTQSPTHLIKTRGQQVTLRCSPKSGHDTVSWYQQALGQGPQFIFQYYEEEERQRGNFPDRFSGHQFPNYSSELNVNALLLGDSALYLCASSYDTGGYGYTFGSGTRLTVV.

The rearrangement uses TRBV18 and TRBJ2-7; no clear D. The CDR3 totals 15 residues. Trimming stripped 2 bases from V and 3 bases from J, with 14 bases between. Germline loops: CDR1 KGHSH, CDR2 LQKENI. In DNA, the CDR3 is TGTGCCAGCTCACCAGCAGAGAGAGGTCTCTACGAGCAGTACTTC. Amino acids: CASSPAERGLYEQYF.

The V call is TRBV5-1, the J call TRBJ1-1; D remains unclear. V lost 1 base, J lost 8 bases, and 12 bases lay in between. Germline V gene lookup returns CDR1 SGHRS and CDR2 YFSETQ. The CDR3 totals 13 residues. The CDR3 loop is CASSLHPGGEAFF. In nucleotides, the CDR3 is TGCGCCAGCAGCTTGCATCCAGGCGGGGAAGCTTTCTTT.

The CDR3 spells CASSMGLNEVSQAFF. Written as DNA, the CDR3 is TGCGCCAGCAGCATGGGGTTGAATGAAGTGTCTCAGGCTTTCTTT. The V gene is TRBV5-1, the J gene TRBJ1-1; D is unclear. The V end lost 4 bases, the J end lost 11 bases, and 24 bases lay between the germline ends. The CDR3 runs to 15 residues. Germline lookup yields CDR1 SGHRS and CDR2 YFSETQ.

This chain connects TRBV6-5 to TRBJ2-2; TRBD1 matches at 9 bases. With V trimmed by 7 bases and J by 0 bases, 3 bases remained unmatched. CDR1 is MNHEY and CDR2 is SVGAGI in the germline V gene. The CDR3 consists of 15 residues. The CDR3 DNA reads TGTGCCAGCACCCGGACAGGGGCGAACACCGGGGAGCTGTTTTTT. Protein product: CASTRTGANTGELFF.

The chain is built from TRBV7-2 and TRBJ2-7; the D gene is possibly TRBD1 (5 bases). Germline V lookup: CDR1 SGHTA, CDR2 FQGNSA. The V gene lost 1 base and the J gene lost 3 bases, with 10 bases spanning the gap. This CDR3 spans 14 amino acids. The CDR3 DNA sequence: TGTGCCAGCAGCTTAGACAGGCGCGGCTACGAGCAGTACTTC. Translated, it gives CASSLDRRGYEQYF.

The CDR3 coding sequence is TGTGCCAGGACCTCGGGACAGGGGGTGATGAGCACTGAAGCTTTCTTT. It specifies CARTSGQGVMSTEAFF. The V gene is TRBV24-1, the J gene TRBJ1-1; TRBD1 matches 11 bases. The V segment lost 11 bases and the J segment 4 bases; nucleotides outside the gene matches: 14. The CDR3 is 16 amino acids. CDR1 and CDR2 (germline): KGHDR, SFDVKD.

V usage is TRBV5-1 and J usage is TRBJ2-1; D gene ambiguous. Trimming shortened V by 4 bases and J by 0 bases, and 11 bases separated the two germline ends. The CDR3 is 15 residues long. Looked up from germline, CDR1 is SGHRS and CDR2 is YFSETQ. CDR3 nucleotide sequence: TGCGCCAGCAGCCCCGACGGTAGCTCCTACAATGAGCAGTTCTTC. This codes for CASSPDGSSYNEQFF. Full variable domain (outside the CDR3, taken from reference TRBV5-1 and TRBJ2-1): KAGVTQTPRYLIKTRGQQVTLSCSPISGHRSVSWYQQTPGQGLQFLFEYFSETQRNKGNFPGRFSGRQFSNSRSEMNVSTLELGDSALYLCASSPDGSSYNEQFFGPGTRLTVL.

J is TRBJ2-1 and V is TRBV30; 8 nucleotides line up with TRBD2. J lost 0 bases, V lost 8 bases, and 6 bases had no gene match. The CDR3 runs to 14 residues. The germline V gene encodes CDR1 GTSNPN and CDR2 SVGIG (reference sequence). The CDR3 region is CARGGPSSYNEQFF. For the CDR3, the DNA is TGTGCCCGGGGGGGCCCGAGCTCCTACAATGAGCAGTTCTTC.

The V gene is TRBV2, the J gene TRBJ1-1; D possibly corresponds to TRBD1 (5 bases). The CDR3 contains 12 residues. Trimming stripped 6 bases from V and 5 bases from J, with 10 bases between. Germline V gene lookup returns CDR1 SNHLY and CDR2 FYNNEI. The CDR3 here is CASRLDMTEAFF. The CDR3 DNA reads TGTGCCAGCAGACTGGACATGACTGAAGCTTTCTTT. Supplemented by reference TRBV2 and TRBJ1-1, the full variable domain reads EPEVTQTPSHQVTQMGQEVILRCVPISNHLYFYWYRQILGQKVEFLVSFYNNEISEKSEIFDDQFSVERPDGSNFTLKIRSTKLEDSAMYFCASRLDMTEAFFGQGTRLTVV.

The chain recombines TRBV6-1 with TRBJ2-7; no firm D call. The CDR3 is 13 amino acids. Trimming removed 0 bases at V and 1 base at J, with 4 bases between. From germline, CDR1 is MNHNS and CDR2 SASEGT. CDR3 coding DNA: TGTGCCAGCAGTGAAGCGTCTTCCTACGAGCAGTACTTC. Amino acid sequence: CASSEASSYEQYF.

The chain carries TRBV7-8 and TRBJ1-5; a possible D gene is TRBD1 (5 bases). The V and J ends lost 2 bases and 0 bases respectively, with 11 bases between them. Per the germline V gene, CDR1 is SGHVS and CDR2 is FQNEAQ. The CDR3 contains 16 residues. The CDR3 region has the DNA TGTGCCAGCAGCTTACAGGCAGGGTCTAGCAATCAGCCCCAGCATTTT. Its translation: CASSLQAGSSNQPQHF.

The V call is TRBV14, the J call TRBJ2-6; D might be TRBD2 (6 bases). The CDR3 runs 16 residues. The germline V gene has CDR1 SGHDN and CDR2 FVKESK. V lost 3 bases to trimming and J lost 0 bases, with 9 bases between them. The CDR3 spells CASSHRELSGANVLTF. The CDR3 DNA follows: TGTGCCAGCAGCCATCGGGAGCTCTCTGGGGCCAACGTCCTGACTTTC.

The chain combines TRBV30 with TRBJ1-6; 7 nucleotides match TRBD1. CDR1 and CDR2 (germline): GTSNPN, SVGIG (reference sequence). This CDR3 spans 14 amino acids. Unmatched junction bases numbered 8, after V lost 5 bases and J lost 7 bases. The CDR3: CAWQGGLNNSPLHF. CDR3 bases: TGTGCCTGGCAGGGGGGACTGAACAATTCACCCCTCCACTTT.

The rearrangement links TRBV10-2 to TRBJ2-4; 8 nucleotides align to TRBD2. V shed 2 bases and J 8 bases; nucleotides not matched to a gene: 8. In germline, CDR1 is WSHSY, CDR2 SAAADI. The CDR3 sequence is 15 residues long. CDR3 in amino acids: CASSERGGRGYIQYF. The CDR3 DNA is TGCGCCAGCAGTGAGCGGGGGGGCCGGGGCTACATTCAGTACTTC.

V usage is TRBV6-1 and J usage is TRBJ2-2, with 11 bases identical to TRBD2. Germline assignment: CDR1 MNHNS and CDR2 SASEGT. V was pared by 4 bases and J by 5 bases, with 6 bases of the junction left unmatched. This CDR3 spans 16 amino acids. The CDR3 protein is CASSVRLAGFTGELFF. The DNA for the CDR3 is TGTGCCAGCAGTGTCCGACTAGCGGGGTTTACCGGGGAGCTGTTTTTT.

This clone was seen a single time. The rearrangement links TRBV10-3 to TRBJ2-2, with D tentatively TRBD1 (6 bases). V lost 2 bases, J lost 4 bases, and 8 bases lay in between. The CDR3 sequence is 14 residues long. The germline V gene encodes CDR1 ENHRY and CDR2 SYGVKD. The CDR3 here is CAISEGQITGELFF. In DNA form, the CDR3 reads TGTGCCATCAGTGAGGGACAGATCACCGGGGAGCTGTTTTTT.

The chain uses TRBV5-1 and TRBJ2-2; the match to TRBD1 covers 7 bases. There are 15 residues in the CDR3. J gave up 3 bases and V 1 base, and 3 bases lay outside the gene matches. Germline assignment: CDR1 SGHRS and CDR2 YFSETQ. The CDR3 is CASSLWTGYTGELFF. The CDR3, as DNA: TGCGCCAGCAGCTTGTGGACAGGTTACACCGGGGAGCTGTTTTTT. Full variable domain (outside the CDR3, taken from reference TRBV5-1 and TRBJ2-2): KAGVTQTPRYLIKTRGQQVTLSCSPISGHRSVSWYQQTPGQGLQFLFEYFSETQRNKGNFPGRFSGRQFSNSRSEMNVSTLELGDSALYLCASSLWTGYTGELFFGEGSRLTVL.

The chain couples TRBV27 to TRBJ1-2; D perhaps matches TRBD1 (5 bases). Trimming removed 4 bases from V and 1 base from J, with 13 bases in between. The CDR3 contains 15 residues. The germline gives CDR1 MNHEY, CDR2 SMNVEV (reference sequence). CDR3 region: CASSWSEGNNYGYTF. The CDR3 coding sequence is TGTGCCAGCAGTTGGTCAGAGGGGAATAACTATGGCTACACCTTC.

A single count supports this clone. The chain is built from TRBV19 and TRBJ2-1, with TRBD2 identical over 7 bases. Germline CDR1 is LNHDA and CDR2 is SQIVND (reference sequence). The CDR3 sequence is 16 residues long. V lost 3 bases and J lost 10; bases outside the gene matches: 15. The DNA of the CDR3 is TGTGCCAGTAGTATTTTTACTAGCGTCTTGTCAGGGGAGCAGTTCTTC. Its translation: CASSIFTSVLSGEQFF. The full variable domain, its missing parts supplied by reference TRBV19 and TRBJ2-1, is DGGITQSPKYLFRKEGQNVTLSCEQNLNHDAMYWYRQDPGQGLRLIYYSQIVNDFQKGDIAEGYSVSREKKESFPLTVTSAQKNPTAFYLCASSIFTSVLSGEQFFGPGTRLTVL.

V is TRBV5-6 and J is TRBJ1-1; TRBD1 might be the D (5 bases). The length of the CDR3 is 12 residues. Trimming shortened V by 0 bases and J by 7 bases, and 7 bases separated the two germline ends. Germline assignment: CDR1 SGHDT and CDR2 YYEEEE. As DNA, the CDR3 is TGTGCCAGCAGCTTGGCTGGGGGTGAAGCTTTCTTT. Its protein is CASSLAGGEAFF.

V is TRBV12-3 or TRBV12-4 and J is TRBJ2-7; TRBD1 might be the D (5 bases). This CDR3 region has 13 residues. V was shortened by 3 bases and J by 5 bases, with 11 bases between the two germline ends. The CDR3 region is CASSFTQGHEQYF. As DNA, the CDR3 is TGTGCCAGCAGTTTCACGCAGGGCCACGAGCAGTACTTC.

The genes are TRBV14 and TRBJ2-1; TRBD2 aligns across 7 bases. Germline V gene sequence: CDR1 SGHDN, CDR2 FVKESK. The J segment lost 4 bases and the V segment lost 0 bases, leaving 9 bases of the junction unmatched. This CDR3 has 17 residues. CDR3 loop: CASSQDLPGRFYNEQFF. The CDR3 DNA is TGTGCCAGCAGCCAAGATCTACCCGGGAGGTTTTACAATGAGCAGTTCTTC.

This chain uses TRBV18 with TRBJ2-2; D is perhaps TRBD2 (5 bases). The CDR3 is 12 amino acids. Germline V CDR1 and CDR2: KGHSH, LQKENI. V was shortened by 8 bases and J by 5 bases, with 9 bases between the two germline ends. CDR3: CASQRETGELFF. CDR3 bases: TGTGCCAGCCAACGGGAAACCGGGGAGCTGTTTTTT.

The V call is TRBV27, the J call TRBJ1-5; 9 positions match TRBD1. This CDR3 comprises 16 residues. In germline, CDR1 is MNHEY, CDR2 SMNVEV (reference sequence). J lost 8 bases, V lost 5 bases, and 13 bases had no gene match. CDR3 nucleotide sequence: TGTGCCAGCAGTGACTTGGGACAGGGCGGGATGGAGCCCCAGCATTTT. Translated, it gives CASSDLGQGGMEPQHF.

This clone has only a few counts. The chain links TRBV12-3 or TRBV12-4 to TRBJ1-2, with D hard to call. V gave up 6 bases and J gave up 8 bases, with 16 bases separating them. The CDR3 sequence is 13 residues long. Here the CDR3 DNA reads TGTGCCAGCAGCCGACCCTGGGTGGGAGGCTACACCTTC. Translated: CASSRPWVGGYTF.

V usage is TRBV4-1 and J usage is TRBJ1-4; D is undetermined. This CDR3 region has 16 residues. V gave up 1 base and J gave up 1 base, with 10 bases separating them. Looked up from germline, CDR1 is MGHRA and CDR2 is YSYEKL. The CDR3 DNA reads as TGCGCCAGCAGCCAAGGGGAGACGGGAACTAATGAAAAACTGTTTTTT. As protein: CASSQGETGTNEKLFF.

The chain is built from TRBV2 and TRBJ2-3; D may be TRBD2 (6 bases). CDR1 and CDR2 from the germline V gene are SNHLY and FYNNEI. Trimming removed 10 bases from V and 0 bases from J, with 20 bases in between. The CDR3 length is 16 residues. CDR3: CANLEGTFRSTDTQYF. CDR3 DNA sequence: TGTGCCAACTTGGAGGGGACCTTCCGAAGCACAGATACGCAGTATTTT.

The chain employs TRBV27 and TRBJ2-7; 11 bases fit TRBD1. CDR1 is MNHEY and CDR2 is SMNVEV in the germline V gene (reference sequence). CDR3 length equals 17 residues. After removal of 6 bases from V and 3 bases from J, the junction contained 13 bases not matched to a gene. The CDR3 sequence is CASRTFLGGQGGYEQYF. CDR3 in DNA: TGTGCCAGCAGAACTTTTTTAGGGGGACAGGGGGGCTACGAGCAGTACTTC.